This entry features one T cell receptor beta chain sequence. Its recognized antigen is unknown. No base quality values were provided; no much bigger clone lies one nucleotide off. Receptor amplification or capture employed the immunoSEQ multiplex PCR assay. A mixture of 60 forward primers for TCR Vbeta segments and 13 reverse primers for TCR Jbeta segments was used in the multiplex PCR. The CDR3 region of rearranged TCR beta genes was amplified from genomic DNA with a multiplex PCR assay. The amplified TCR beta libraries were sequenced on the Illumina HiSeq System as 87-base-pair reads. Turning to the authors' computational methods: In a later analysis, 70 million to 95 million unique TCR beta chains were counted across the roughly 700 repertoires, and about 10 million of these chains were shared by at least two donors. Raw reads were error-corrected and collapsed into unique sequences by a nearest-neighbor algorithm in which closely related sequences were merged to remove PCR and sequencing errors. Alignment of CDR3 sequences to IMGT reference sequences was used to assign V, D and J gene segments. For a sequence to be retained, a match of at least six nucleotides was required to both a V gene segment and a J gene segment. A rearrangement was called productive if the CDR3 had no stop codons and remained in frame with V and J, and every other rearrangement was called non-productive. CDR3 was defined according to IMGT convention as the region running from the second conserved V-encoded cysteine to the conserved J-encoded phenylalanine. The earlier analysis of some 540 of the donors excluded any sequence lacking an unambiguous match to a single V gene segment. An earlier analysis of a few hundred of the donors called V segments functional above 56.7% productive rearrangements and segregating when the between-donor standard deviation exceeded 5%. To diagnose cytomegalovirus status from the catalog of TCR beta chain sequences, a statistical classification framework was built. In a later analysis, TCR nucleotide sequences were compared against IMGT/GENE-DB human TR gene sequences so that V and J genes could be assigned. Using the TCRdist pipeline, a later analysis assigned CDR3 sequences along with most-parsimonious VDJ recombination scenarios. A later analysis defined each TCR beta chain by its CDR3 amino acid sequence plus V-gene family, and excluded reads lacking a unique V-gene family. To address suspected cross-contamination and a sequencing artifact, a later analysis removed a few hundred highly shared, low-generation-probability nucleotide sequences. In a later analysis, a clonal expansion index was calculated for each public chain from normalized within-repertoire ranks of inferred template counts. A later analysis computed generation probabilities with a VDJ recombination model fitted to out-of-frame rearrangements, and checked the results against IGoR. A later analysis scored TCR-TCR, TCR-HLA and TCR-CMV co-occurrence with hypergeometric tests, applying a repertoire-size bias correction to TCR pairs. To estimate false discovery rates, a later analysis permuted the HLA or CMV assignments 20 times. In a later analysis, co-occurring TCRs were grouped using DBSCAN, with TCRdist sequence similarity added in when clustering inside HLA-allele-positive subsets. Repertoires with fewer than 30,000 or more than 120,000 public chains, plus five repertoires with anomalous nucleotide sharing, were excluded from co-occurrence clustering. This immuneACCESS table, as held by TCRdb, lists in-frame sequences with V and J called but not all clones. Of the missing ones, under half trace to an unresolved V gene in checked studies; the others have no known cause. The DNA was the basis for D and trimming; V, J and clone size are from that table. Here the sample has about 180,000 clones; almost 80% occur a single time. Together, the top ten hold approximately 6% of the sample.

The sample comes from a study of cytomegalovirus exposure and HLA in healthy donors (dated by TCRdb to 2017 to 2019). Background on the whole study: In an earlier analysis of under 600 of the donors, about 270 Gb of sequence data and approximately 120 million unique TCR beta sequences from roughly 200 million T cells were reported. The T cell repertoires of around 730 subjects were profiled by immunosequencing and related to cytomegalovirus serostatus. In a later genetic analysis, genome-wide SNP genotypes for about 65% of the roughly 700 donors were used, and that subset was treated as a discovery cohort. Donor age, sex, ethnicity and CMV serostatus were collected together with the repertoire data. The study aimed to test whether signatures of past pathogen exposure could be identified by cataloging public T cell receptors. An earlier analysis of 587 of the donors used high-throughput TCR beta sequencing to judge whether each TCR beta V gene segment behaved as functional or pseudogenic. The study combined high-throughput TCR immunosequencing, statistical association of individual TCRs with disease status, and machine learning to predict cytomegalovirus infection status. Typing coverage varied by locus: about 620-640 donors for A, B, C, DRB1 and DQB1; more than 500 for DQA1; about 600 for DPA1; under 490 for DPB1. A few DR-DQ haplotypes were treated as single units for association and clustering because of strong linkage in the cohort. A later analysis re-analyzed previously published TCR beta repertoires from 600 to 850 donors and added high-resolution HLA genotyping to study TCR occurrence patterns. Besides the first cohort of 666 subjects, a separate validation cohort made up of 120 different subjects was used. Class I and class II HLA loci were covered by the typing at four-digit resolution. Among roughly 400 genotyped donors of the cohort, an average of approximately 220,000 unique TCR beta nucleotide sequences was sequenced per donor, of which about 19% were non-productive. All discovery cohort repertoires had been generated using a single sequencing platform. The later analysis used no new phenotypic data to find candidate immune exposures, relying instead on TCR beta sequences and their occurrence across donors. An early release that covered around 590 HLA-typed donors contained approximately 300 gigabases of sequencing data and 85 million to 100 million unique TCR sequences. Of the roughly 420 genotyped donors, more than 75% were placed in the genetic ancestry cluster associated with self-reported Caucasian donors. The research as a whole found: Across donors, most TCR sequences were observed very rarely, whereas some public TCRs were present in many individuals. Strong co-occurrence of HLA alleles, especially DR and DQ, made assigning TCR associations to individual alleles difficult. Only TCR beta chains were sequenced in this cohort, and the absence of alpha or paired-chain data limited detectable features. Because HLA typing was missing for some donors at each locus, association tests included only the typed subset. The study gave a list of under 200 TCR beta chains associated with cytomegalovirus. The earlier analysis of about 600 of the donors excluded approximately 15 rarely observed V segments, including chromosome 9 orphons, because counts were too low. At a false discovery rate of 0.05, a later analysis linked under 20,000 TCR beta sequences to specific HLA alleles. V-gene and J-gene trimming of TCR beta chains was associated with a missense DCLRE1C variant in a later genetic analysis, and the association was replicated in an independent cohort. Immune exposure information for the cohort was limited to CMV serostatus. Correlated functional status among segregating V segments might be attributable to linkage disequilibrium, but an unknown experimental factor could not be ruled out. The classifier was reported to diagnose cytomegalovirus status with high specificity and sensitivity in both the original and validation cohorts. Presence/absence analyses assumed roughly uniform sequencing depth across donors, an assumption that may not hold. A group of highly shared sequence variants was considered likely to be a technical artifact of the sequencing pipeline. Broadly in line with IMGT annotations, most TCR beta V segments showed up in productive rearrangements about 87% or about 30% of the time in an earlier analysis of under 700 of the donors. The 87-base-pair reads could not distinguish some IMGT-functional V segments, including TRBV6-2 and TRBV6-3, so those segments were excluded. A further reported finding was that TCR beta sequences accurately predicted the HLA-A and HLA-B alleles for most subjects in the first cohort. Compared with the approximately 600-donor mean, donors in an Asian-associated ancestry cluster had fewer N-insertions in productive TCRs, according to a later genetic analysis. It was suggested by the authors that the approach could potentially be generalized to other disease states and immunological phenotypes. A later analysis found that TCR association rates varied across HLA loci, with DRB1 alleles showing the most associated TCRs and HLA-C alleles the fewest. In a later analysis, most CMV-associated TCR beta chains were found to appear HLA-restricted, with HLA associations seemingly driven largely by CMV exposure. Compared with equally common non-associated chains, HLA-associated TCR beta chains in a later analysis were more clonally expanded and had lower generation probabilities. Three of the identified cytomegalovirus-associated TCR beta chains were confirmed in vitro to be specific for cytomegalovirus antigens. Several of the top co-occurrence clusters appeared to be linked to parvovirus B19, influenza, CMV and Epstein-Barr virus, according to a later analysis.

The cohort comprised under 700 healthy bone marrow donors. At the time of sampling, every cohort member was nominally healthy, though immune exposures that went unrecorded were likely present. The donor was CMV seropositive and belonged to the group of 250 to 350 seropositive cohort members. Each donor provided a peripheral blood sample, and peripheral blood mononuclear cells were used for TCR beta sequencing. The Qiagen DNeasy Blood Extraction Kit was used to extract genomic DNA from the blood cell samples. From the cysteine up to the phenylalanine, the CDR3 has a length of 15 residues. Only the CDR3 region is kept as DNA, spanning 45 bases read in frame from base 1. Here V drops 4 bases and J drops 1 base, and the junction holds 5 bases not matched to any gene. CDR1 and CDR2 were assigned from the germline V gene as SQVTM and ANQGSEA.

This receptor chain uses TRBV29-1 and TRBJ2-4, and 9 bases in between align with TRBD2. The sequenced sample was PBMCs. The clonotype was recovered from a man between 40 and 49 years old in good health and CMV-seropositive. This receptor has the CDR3 CSVVVREGAKNIQYF. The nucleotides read TGCAGCGTTGTGGTGCGGGAGGGGGCCAAAAACATTCAGTACTTC.